Detailed here is one T cell receptor (beta chain). Its specificity is not known. This may come from a read error, since a much larger clone is one base off. These data are taken from a study of tumor and adjacent non-tumor tissue in lung cancer. Whole-study context: There were 11 to 13 adenocarcinoma, 2 squamous cell carcinoma and 1 small cell lung cancer cases. On average, productive TCRbeta reads reached some 4.2 million per sample.

RNA was extracted from bulk tissue without any cell sorting. This non-tumor lung sample came from over 3 cm beyond the tumor edge. Donors were chemotherapy-naive, newly diagnosed lung cancer surgical patients in China, August–late 2014. Study results and caveats: Compared with tumor, normal lung showed significantly lower TCR diversity.

The germline V and J ends were trimmed by 4 bases and 3 bases, with 14 bases remaining between them. This CDR3 is built from 14 residues. From germline, CDR1 is DFQATT and CDR2 SNEGSKA (reference sequence). Three rounds of nested PCR, following a modified ARM-PCR protocol, produced the TCRbeta library. TCRdb re-called the multiplex PCR reads through MiXCR, storing one row per CDR3 protein. The repertoire has 90,000 to 100,000 distinct CDR3 sequences, roughly 80% of them found once; the top ten carry 30%. The chain links TRBV20-1 to TRBJ2-3, with D unclear. The sample comprised distant non-tumor lung tissue. The receptor was derived from a man in his sixties with small cell lung cancer. Written as DNA, the CDR3 is TGCAGTGCTACAGTCGCCGGACGAACAGATACGCAGTATTTT. Encoded protein: CSATVAGRTDTQYF.